This TCR beta chain comes out of a study of glioma-infiltrating T cells after dendritic cell vaccination. Points from the study as a whole: Patients with more pretreatment TILs had longer time to progression and survival.

Some clones are missing from TCRdb's copy, which holds only in-frame ones; the method was immunoSEQ multiplex PCR. The sample includes 91,000 or so clones, approximately 84% of them seen just once. The time point was: after dendritic cell vaccination, including at tumor progression/relapse. Fresh-frozen tumor tissue and more than two years of survival data were available for all. Worth noting for this clone: Antigen specificity is unknown.

Germline assignment: CDR1 LNHDA and CDR2 SQIVND (reference sequence). V trimming: 3 bases; J trimming: 10 bases; junction bases outside the gene matches: 2. CDR3 length: 12 residues. The gene calls are TRBV19 and TRBJ1-4, with 7 bases aligning to TRBD1. This material consisted of blood, taken after dendritic cell vaccination. The TCR originated in a human donor with glioblastoma. The CDR3 here is CASSIGQVKLFF. CDR3 coding DNA: TGTGCCAGTAGTATCGGACAGGTAAAACTGTTTTTT. Based on the CDR3 plus reference TRBV19 and TRBJ1-4, the full variable domain is DGGITQSPKYLFRKEGQNVTLSCEQNLNHDAMYWYRQDPGQGLRLIYYSQIVNDFQKGDIAEGYSVSREKKESFPLTVTSAQKNPTAFYLCASSIGQVKLFFGSGTQLSVL.